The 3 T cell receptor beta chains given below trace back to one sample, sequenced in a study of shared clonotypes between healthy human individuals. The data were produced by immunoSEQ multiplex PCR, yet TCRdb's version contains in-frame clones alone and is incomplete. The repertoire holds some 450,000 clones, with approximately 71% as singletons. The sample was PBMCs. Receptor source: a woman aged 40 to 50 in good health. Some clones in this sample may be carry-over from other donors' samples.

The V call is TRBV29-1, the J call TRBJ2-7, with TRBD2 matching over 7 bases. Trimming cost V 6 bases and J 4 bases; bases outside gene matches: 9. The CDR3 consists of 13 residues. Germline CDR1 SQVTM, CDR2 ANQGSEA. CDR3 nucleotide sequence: TGCAGCGTCCGCCCTAGCGGAGCATACGAGCAGTACTTC. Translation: CSVRPSGAYEQYF.

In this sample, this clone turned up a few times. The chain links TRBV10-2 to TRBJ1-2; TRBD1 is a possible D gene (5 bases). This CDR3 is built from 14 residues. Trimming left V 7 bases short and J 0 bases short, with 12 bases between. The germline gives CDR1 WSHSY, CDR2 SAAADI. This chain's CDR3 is CASTGTASNYGYTF. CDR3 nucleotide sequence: TGCGCCAGCACGGGGACGGCCTCTAACTATGGCTACACCTTC.

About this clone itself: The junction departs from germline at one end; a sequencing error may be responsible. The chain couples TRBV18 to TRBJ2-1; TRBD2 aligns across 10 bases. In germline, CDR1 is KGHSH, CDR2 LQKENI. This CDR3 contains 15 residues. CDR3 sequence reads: CANSPGTSADNEQFF. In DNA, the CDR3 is TGTGCCAACTCACCCGGGACTAGCGCCGACAATGAGCAGTTCTTC.